This T cell receptor beta chain stems from a study of cytomegalovirus exposure and HLA in healthy donors. Study-wide results and limits: Most TCR beta V segments were productive about 87% or about 30% of the time in an earlier analysis. One cluster of highly shared sequence variants probably arose as a sequencing artifact. Donors belonging to an Asian-associated ancestry cluster reportedly showed fewer N-insertions in productive TCRs than the roughly 670-donor mean, according to what a later analysis found. Another analysis was done later, and it associated 16,951 TCR beta sequences with HLA alleles at 0.05 false discovery rate.

Comments on this clone: No antigen is known for it.

PCR amplification relied on 60 Vbeta primers (plus 13 Jbeta primers). Only in-frame clones appear in the TCRdb table, and some are missing; sequencing was by immunoSEQ multiplex PCR. The data contain about 170,000 clones, 79% of them singletons. The receptor's source is a woman aged 50 to 60 in good health and CMV-seronegative. Sequenced input: PBMCs.

The CDR3 DNA is TGTGCCAGTAGTCCTTGGACAGGGGGGGAGGCACCCCTCCACTTT. Residues: CASSPWTGGEAPLHF. The chain is built from TRBV19 and TRBJ1-6; 10 nucleotides match TRBD1. The CDR3 runs to 15 residues. Trimming at V came to 5 bases and at J to 11 bases, leaving 9 bases not matched to a gene. CDR1 and CDR2 from the germline V gene are LNHDA and SQIVND (reference sequence).